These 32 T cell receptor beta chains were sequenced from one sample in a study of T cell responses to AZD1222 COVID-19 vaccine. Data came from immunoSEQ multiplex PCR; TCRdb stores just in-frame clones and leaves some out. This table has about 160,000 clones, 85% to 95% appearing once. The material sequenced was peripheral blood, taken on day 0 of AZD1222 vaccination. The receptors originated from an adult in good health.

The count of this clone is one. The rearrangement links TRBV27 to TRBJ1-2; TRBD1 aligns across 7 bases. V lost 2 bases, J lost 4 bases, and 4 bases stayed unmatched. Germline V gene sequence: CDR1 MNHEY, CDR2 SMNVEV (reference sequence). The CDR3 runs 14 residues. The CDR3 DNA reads TGTGCCAGCAGTTTAGGAGGGGGCTTCTATGGCTACACCTTC. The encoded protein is CASSLGGGFYGYTF.

CDR3 nucleotides: TGTGCCAGCAGCTCGGGACAGGCCGGCTCCTATAATTCACCCCTCCACTTT. Residues: CASSSGQAGSYNSPLHF. This chain links TRBV5-4 with TRBJ1-6; 8 bases agree with TRBD1. Losses at the gene ends were 3 bases for V and 0 bases for J; bases not matched to a gene: 5. This CDR3 spans 17 amino acids. From germline, CDR1 is SGHNT and CDR2 YYREEE (reference sequence).

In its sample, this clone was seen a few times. The CDR3 DNA is TGTGCCAAGGGGACCCCCGGGCTTGGCTACACCTTC. It translates to CAKGTPGLGYTF. This chain connects TRBV6-5 to TRBJ1-2; D possibly corresponds to TRBD1 (5 bases). The CDR3 contains 12 residues. Germline CDR1 MNHEY, CDR2 SVGAGI. The germline V and J ends were trimmed by 10 bases and 7 bases, with 16 bases remaining between them.

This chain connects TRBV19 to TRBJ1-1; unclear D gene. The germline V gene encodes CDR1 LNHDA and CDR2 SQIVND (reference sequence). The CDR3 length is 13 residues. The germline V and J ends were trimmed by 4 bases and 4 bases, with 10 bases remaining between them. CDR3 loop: CASSTEWGTEAFF. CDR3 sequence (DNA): TGTGCCAGTAGTACCGAGTGGGGCACTGAAGCTTTCTTT. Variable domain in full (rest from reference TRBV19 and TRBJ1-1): DGGITQSPKYLFRKEGQNVTLSCEQNLNHDAMYWYRQDPGQGLRLIYYSQIVNDFQKGDIAEGYSVSREKKESFPLTVTSAQKNPTAFYLCASSTEWGTEAFFGQGTRLTVV.

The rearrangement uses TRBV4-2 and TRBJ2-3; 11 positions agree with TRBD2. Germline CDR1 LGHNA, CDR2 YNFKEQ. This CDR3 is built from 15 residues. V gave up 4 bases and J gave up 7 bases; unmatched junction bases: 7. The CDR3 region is CASSPTSGEANTQYF. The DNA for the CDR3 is TGTGCCAGCAGCCCGACTAGCGGGGAGGCGAATACGCAGTATTTT.

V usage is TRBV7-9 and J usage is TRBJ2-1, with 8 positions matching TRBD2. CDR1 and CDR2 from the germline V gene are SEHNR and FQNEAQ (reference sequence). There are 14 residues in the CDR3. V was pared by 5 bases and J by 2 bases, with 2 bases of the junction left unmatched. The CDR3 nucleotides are TGTGCCAGCAGCCGGGGGGGCCCCTACAATGAGCAGTTCTTC. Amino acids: CASSRGGPYNEQFF.

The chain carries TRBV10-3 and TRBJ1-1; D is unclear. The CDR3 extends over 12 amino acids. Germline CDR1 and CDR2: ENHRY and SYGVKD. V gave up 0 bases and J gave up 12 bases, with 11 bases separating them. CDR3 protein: CAISESGQTSFF. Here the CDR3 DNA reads TGTGCCATCAGTGAGTCGGGCCAGACCTCTTTCTTT.

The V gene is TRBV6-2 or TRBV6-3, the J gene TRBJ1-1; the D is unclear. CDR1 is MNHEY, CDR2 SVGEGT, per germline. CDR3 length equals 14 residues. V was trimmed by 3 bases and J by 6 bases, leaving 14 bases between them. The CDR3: CASSYLGLGAEAFF. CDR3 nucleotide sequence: TGTGCCAGCAGTTATTTAGGGTTGGGCGCTGAAGCTTTCTTT.

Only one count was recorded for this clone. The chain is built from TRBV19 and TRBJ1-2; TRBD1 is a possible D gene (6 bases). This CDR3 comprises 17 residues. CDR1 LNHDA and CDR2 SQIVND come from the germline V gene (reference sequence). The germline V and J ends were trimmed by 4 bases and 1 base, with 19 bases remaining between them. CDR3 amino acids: CASSNVVRGRGNYGYTF. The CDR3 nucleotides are TGTGCCAGTAGTAATGTGGTCAGGGGCCGCGGTAACTATGGCTACACCTTC.

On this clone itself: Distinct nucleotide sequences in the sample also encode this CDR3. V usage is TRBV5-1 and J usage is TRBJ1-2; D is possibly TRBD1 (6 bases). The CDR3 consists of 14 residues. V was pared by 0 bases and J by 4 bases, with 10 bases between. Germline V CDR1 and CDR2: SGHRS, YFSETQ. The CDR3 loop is CASSLGGGRYGYTF. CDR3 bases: TGCGCCAGCAGCTTGGGAGGGGGTCGCTATGGCTACACCTTC. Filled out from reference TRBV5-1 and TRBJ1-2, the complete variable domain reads KAGVTQTPRYLIKTRGQQVTLSCSPISGHRSVSWYQQTPGQGLQFLFEYFSETQRNKGNFPGRFSGRQFSNSRSEMNVSTLELGDSALYLCASSLGGGRYGYTFGSGTRLTVV.

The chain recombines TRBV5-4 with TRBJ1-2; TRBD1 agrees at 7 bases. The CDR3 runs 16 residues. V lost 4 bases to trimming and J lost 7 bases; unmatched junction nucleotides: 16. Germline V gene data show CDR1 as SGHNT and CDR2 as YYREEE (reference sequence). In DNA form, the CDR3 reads TGTGCCAGCAGCCCGCCTCGACAGGGAATAGGACCTGGCTACACCTTC. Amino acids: CASSPPRQGIGPGYTF.

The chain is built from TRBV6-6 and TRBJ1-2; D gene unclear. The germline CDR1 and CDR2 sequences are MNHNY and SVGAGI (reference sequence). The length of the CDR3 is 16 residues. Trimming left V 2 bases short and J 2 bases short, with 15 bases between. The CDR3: CASSYQNLEDNYGYTF. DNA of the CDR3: TGTGCCAGCAGTTACCAGAACCTTGAGGACAACTATGGCTACACCTTC.

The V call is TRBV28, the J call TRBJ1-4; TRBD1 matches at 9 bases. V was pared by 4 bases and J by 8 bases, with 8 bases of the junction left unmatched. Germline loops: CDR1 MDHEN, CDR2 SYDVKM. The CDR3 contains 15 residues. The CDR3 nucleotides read TGTGCCAGCAGTTCCCGGACAGGGGTTCACGAAAAACTGTTTTTT. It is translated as CASSSRTGVHEKLFF.

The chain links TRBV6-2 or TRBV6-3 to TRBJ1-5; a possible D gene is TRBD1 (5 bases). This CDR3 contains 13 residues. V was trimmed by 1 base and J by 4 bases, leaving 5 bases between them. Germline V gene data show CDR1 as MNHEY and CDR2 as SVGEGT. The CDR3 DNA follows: TGTGCCAGCAGTTACTGGGGGAATCAGCCCCAGCATTTT. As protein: CASSYWGNQPQHF.

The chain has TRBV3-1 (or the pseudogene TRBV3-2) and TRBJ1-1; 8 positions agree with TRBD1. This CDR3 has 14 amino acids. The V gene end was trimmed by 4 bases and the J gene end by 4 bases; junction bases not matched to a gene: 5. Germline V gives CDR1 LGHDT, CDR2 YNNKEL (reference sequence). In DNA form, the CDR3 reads TGTGCCAGCAGCCTGCAGGGGGCGGCCACTGAAGCTTTCTTT. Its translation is CASSLQGAATEAFF.

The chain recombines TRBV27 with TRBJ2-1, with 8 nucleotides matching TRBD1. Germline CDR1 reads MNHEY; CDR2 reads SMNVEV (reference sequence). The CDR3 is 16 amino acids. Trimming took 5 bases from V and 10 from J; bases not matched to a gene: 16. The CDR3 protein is CASSLHRDRSFAEQFF. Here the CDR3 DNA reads TGTGCCAGCAGTCTCCACCGGGACAGGAGCTTCGCGGAGCAGTTCTTC.

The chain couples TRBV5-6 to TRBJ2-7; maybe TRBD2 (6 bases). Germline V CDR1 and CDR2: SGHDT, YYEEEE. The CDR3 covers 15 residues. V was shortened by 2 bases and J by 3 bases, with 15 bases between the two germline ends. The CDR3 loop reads CASSFPGRESYEQYF. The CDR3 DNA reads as TGTGCCAGCAGCTTTCCGGGACGGGAGAGCTACGAGCAGTACTTC. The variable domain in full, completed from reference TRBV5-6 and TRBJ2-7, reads DAGVTQSPTHLIKTRGQQVTLRCSPKSGHDTVSWYQQALGQGPQFIFQYYEEEERQRGNFPDRFSGHQFPNYSSELNVNALLLGDSALYLCASSFPGRESYEQYFGPGTRLTVT.

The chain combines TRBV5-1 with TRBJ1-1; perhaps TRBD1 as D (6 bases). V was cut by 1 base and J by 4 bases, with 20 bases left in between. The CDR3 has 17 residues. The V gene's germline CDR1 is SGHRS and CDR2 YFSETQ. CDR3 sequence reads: CASSLPGASNLGTEAFF. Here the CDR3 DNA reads TGCGCCAGCAGCTTGCCAGGGGCGAGTAATTTGGGCACTGAAGCTTTCTTT.

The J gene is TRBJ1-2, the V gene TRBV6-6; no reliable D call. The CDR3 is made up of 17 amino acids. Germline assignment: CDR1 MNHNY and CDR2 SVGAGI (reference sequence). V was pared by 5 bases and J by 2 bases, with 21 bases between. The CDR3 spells CASSRIGLGRANYGYTF. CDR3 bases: TGTGCCAGCAGTCGTATAGGCCTTGGACGGGCAAACTATGGCTACACCTTC.

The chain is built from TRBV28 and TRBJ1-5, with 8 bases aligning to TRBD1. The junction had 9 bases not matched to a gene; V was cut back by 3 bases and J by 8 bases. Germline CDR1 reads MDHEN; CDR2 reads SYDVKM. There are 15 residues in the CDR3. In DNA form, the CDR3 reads TGTGCCAGCAGTTTTGAGACAGGGGCGTGGAAGCCCCAGCATTTT. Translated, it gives CASSFETGAWKPQHF.

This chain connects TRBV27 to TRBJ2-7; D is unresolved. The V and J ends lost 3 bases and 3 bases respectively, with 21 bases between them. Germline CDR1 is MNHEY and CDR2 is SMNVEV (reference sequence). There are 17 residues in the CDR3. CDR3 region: CASSFFPILPGLYEQYF. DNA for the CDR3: TGTGCCAGCAGTTTTTTCCCTATCTTACCCGGTCTCTACGAGCAGTACTTC.

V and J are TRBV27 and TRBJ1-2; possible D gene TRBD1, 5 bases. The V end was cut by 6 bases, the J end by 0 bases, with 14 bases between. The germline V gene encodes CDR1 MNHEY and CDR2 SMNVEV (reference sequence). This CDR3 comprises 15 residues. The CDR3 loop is CASSPVGGANYGYTF. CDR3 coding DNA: TGTGCCAGCAGCCCAGTGGGGGGTGCTAACTATGGCTACACCTTC.

CDR3 sequence reads: CASSPFDGQGNTEAFF. For the CDR3, the DNA is TGTGCCAGCTCACCATTCGACGGACAGGGGAACACTGAAGCTTTCTTT. The J gene is TRBJ1-1, the V gene TRBV18, with 8 positions matching TRBD1. V dropped 2 bases and J dropped 1; count of bases not matched to a gene: 6. Germline-derived CDR1 and CDR2 are KGHSH and LQKENI. The CDR3 is made up of 16 amino acids.

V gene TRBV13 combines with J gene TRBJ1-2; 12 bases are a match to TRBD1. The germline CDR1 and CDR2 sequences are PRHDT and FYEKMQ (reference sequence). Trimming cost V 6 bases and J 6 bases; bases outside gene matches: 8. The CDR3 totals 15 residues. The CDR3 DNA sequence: TGTGCCAGCAGTGCCGGGACAGGGGGCGAGGATGGCTACACCTTC. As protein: CASSAGTGGEDGYTF.

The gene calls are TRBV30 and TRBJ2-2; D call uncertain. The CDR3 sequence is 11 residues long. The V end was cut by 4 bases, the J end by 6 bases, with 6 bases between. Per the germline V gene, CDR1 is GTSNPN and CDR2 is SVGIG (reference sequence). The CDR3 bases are TGTGCCTGGACCTCCGCCGGGGAGCTGTTTTTT. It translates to CAWTSAGELFF.

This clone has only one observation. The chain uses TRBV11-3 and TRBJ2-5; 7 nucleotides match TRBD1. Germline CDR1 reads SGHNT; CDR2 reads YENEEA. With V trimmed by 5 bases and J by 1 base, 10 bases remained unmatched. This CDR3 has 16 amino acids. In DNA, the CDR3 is TGTGCCAGCAGCACCCCTACGGACAGGCCCCAAGAGACCCAGTACTTC. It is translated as CASSTPTDRPQETQYF.

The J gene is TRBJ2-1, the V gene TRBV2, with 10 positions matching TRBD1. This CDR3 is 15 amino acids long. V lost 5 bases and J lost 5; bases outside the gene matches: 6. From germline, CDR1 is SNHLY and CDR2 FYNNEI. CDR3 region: CASSRDRGFHNEQFF. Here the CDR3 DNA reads TGTGCCAGCAGTAGGGACAGGGGATTCCACAATGAGCAGTTCTTC.

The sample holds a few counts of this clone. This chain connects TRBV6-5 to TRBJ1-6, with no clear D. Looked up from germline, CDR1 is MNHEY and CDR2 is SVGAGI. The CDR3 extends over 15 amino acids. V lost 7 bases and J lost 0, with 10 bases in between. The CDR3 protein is CASTLRSSYNSPLHF. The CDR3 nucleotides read TGTGCCAGCACCCTTAGGAGCTCCTATAATTCACCCCTCCACTTT.

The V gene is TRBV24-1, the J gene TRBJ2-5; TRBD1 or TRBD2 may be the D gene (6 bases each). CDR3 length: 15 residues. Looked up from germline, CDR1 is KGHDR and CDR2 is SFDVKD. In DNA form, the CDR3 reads TGTGCAAAAACCTGCCTAGGGGGGCCGAGGGAGACCCAGTACTTC. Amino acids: CAKTCLGGPRETQYF.

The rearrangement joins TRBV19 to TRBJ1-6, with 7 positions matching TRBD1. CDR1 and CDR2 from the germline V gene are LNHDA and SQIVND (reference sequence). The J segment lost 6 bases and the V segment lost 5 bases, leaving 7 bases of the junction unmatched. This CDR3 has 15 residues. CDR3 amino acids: CASSLSGTVNSPLHF. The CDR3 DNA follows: TGTGCCAGTAGTCTCTCCGGGACAGTTAATTCACCCCTCCACTTT.

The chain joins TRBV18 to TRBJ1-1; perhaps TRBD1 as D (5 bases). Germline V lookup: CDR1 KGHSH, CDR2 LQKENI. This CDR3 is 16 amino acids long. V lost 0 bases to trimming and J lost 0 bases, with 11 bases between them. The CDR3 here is CASSPPTKGLNTEAFF. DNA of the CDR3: TGTGCCAGCTCACCACCAACTAAGGGGTTGAACACTGAAGCTTTCTTT.

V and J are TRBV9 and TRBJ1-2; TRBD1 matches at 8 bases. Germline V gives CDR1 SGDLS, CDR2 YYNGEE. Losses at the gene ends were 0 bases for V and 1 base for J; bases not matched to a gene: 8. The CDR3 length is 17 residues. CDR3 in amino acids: CASSVDGWGQDNYGYTF. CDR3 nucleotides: TGTGCCAGCAGCGTAGATGGGTGGGGACAGGATAACTATGGCTACACCTTC.